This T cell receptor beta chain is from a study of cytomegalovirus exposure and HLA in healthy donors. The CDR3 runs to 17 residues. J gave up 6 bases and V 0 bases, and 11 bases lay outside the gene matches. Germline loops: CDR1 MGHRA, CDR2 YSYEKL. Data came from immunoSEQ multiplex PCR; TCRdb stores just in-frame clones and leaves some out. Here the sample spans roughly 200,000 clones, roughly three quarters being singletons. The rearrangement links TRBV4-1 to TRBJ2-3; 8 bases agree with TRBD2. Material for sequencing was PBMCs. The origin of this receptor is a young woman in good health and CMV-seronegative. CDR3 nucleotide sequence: TGCGCCAGCAGCCAAGAACGAACTAGCGGCCCCGGGGATACGCAGTATTTT. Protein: CASSQERTSGPGDTQYF.